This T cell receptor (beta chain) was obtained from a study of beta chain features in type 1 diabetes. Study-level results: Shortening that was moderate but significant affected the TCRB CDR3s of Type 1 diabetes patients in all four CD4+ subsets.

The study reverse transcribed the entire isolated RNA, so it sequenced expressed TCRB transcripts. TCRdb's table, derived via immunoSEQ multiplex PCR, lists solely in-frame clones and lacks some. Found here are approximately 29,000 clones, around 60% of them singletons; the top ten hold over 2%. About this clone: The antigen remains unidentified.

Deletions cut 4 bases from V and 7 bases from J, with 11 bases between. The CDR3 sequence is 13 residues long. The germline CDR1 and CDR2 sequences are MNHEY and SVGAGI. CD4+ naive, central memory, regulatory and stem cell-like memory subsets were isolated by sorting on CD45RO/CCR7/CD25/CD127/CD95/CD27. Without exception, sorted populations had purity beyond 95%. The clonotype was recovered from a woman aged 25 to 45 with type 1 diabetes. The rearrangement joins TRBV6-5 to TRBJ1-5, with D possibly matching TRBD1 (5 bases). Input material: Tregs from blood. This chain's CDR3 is CASSSRGGQPQHF. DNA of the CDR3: TGTGCCAGCAGTTCCCGCGGGGGACAGCCCCAGCATTTT.